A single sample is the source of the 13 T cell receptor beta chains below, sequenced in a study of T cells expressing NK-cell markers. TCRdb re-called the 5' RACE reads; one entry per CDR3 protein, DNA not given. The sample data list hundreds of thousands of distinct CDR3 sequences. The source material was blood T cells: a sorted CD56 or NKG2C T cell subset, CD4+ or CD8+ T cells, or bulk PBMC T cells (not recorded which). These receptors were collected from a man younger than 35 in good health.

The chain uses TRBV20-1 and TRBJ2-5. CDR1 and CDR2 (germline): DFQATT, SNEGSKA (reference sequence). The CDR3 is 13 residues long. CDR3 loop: CGGRAEVQETQYF.

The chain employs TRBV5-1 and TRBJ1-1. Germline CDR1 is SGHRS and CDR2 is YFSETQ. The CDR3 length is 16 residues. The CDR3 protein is CASSFWTGVMTTEAFF. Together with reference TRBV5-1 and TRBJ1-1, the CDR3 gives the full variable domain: KAGVTQTPRYLIKTRGQQVTLSCSPISGHRSVSWYQQTPGQGLQFLFEYFSETQRNKGNFPGRFSGRQFSNSRSEMNVSTLELGDSALYLCASSFWTGVMTTEAFFGQGTRLTVV.

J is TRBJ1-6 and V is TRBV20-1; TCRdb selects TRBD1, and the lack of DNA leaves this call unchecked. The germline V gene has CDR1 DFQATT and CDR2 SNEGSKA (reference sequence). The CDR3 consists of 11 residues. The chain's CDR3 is CSAHYRARIHF.

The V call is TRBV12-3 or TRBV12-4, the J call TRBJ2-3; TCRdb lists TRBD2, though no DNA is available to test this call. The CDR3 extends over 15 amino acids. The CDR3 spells CASSSGGRASDTQYF.

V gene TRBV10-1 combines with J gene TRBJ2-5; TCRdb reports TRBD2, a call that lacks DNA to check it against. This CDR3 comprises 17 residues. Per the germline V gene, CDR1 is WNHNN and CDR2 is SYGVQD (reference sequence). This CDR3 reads CASSPAGLAGRVGTQYF.

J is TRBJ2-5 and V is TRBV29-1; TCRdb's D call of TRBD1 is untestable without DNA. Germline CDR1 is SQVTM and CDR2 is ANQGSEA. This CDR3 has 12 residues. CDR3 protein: CSAWTGVETQYF.

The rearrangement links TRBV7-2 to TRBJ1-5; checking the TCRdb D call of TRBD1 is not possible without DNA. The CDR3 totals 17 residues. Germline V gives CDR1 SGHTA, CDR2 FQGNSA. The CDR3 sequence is CASSFSTGSVGNQPQHF. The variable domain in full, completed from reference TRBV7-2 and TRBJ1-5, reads GAGVSQSPSNKVTEKGKDVELRCDPISGHTALYWYRQSLGQGLEFLIYFQGNSAPDKSGLPSDRFSAERTGGSVSTLTIQRTQQEDSAVYLCASSFSTGSVGNQPQHFGDGTRLSIL.

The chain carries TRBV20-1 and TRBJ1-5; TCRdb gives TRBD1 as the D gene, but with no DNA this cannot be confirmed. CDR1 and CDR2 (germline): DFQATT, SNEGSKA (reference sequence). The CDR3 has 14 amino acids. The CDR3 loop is CSANRGESNQPQHF.

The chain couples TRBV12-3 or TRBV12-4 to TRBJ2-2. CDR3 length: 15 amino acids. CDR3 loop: CASTIYTVNTGELFF.

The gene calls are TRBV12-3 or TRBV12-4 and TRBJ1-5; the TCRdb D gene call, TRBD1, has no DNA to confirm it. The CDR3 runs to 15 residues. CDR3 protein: CASSSRDRSNQPQHF.

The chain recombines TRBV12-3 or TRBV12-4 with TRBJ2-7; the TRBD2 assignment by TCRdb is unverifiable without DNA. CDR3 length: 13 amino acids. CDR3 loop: CASSLGTPGEQYF.

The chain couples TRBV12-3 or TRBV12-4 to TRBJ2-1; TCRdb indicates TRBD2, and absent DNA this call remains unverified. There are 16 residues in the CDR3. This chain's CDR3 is CASSFSGGPSYNEQFF.

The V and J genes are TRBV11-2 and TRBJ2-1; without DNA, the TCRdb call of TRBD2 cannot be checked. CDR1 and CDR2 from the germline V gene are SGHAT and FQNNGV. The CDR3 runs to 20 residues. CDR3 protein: CASSPRTGTSGRGSYNEQFF.